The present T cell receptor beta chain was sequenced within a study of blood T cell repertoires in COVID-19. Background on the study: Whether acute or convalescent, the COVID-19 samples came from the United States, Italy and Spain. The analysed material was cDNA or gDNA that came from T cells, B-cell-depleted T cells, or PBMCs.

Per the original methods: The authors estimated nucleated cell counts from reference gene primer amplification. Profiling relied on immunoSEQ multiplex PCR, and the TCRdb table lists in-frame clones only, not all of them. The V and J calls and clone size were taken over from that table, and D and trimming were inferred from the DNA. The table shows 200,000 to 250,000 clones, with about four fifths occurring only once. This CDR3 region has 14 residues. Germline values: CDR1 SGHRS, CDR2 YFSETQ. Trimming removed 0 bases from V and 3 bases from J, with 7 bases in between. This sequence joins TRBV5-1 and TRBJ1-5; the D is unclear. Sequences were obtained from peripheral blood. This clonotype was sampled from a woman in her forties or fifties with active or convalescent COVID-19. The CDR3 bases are TGCGCCAGCAGCTTGGACGGGGACAATCAGCCCCAGCATTTT. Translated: CASSLDGDNQPQHF.